This is a list of T cell receptor beta chains from one sample in a study of radiotherapy plus CTLA-4 blockade in lung cancer. Using immunoSEQ multiplex PCR, the repertoire was profiled, and TCRdb retains in-frame clones only, with some absent. The sample lists around 130,000 clones; over 80% were seen once. This specimen was peripheral blood, taken from a patient treated with radiotherapy plus ipilimumab. The receptors derive from a human donor with non-small cell lung cancer that progressed on radiotherapy plus ipilimumab. Both conserved end residues are part of each CDR3. D genes are given only for firm matches. Only some rows state a clone size, as once, few, many or a class for expanded clones.

>TRBJ1-5|few|-|TRBV15|14
TGTGCCACCAGCAGAGAACCGTCTGATCAGCCCCAGCATTTT
CATSREPSDQPQHF
>TRBJ2-3|medium-sized|-|TRBV27|19
TGTGCCAGCAGTTTAAGGGACCCCGATAGGCGCCGACTCACAGATACGCAGTATTTT
CASSLRDPDRRRLTDTQYF
>TRBJ1-2|few|-|TRBV28|8
TGTGCGTCTGGGGGCTACACCTTC
CASGGYTF
>TRBJ2-1|-|-|TRBV7-9|12
TGTGCCAGCAGCCCCGGGACTAATGAGCAGTTCTTC
CASSPGTNEQFF
>TRBJ2-5|-|-|TRBV2|14
TGTGCCAGCAGCGCGGACACATCCGGGGAGACCCAGTACTTC
CASSADTSGETQYF
>TRBJ2-3|-|TRBD2|TRBV9|16
TGTGCCAGCAGCGTAGTAGCGGGAGGGCCCGCATATACGCAGTATTTT
CASSVVAGGPAYTQYF
>TRBJ1-5|-|-|TRBV12-5|13
TGTGCTAGTGGTTTAGGGGGAGGCCAGCCCCAGCATTTT
CASGLGGGQPQHF
>TRBJ2-1|-|-|TRBV4-1|16
TGCGCCAGCAGCCAAGCGCACGGGAGCTCCTACAATGAGCAGTTCTTC
CASSQAHGSSYNEQFF
>TRBJ2-1|-|TRBD2|TRBV10-3|14
TGTGCCATGTCGCGGGAGAGCTCCTACAATGAGCAGTTCTTC
CAMSRESSYNEQFF
>TRBJ2-5|-|-|TRBV7-8|15
TGTGCCAGCAGCTTAGCGCCCGGAGGCCAAGAGACCCAGTACTTC
CASSLAPGGQETQYF
>TRBJ2-1|-|TRBD2|TRBV4-1|17
TGCGCCAGCAGCCAAGAGCGTCTAGCGGGGGACTACAATGAGCAGTTCTTC
CASSQERLAGDYNEQFF
>TRBJ2-7|-|-|TRBV7-6|14
TGTGCCAGCAGCTCCGGGACTCCCCGCACGAGCAAGTACTTC
CASSSGTPRTSKYF
>TRBJ2-7|once|-|TRBV6-1|15
TGTGCCAGCAGTGAAGGAGGGGCCAATTTCTACGAGCAGTACTTC
CASSEGGANFYEQYF
>TRBJ2-2|-|TRBD2|TRBV7-2|15
TGTGCCAGCAGCTTCACTAGCGGGAGTTGGGGGGAGCTGTTTTTT
CASSFTSGSWGELFF
>TRBJ2-3|-|-|TRBV5-1|14
TGCGCCAGCAGCTTGAGACCGCGCACAGATACGCAGTATTTT
CASSLRPRTDTQYF
>TRBJ1-3|-|-|TRBV19|15
TGTGCCAGTAGTATTCCGACCTACTCTGGAAACACCATATATTTT
CASSIPTYSGNTIYF
>TRBJ2-5|once|TRBD1|TRBV5-1|16
TGCGCCAGCAGCTTGGCCCCTGGGACAGCTCAAGAGACCCAGTACTTC
CASSLAPGTAQETQYF
>TRBJ2-7|-|-|TRBV19|13
TGTGCCAGTAGTAATGGACTCAGATACGAGCAGTACTTC
CASSNGLRYEQYF
>TRBJ2-1|-|-|TRBV5-1|13
TGCGCCAGCAGCTTGAGGGAGGATGTTGAGCAGTTCTTC
CASSLREDVEQFF
>TRBJ2-1|-|-|TRBV5-8|12
TGTGCCAGCAGCTCAGGCTACAATGAGCAGTTCTTC
CASSSGYNEQFF
>TRBJ2-1|-|TRBD2|TRBV5-1|15
TGCGCCAGCAGCCCGGAGGTGACTAGCAACAATGAGCAGTTCTTC
CASSPEVTSNNEQFF
>TRBJ2-5|-|TRBD2|TRBV5-1|17
TGCGCCAGCAGCTCTGGCGGGACTAGCGGGAGAGTTGAGACCCAGTACTTC
CASSSGGTSGRVETQYF
>TRBJ2-2|-|-|TRBV6-4|12
TGTGCCAGCAGCTCCTTCACCGGGGAGCTGTTTTTT
CASSSFTGELFF
>TRBJ1-1|-|TRBD1|TRBV4-1|15
TGCGCCAGCAGCCCCAGCGACAGGGTGAACACTGAAGCTTTCTTT
CASSPSDRVNTEAFF
>TRBJ2-1|-|-|TRBV7-2|15
TGTGCCAGCAGCCGCCAAAGGGTACCGTACAATGAGCAGTTCTTC
CASSRQRVPYNEQFF
>TRBJ1-2|-|-|TRBV25-1|13
TGTGCCAGCAGTGAAGGGATAAACTATGGCTACACCTTC
CASSEGINYGYTF
>TRBJ2-7|-|TRBD1|TRBV29-1|13
TGCAGCGTAGGGACAGGGGTGCCCAACGAGCAGTACTTC
CSVGTGVPNEQYF
>TRBJ2-3|-|-|TRBV5-1|11
TGCGCCAGCAGAGGAGCGGGTACGCAGTATTTT
CASRGAGTQYF
>TRBJ1-5|-|-|TRBV18|12
TGTGCCAGCTCACCAGAGAATCAGCCCCAGCATTTT
CASSPENQPQHF
>TRBJ1-3|-|-|TRBV6-6|14
TGTGCCAGCAGGAGTGGGGGTGAGGGAAACACCATATATTTT
CASRSGGEGNTIYF
>TRBJ2-3|-|-|TRBV18|13
TGTGCCAGCTCACCACTTCGGTCAGATACGCAGTATTTT
CASSPLRSDTQYF